Listed below are T cell receptor beta chains from one sample, sequenced in a study of shared clonotypes between healthy human individuals. Clones were sequenced by immunoSEQ multiplex PCR, and TCRdb holds only the in-frame ones, with some missing. The data hold about 2.4 million clones, with approximately 94% observed a single time. Source material: naive CD4+ T cells from PBMCs. The receptors stem from a man aged 18-30 years in good health. Some clones in this sample may be carry-over from other donors' samples. Each CDR3 is given with its conserved first and last residue. Fields, in order: J gene, CDR3 length, D gene, V gene, clone size, CDR3 DNA, CDR3 protein. The D gene is left open where the match is weak. Some rows have no size entry. The others give once, few or many, or a class for an expanded clone.

J: TRBJ2-7; length: 11; D: -; V: TRBV29-1; size: -; DNA: TGCAGCGTTAACACTGCCTACGAGCAGTACTTC; CDR3: CSVNTAYEQYF
J: TRBJ1-5; length: 13; D: -; V: TRBV6-6; size: -; DNA: TGTGCCAGCAGTTACACGGCCCGGGAACCCCAGCATTTT; CDR3: CASSYTAREPQHF
J: TRBJ1-4; length: 15; D: -; V: TRBV4-1; size: -; DNA: TGCGCCAGCACCCAAGGGACGGCTTGGTCCGAAAAACTGTTTTTT; CDR3: CASTQGTAWSEKLFF
J: TRBJ2-7; length: 14; D: -; V: TRBV5-4; size: once; DNA: TGTGCCAGCAGCTCCCCCCGCGACTCCTACGAGCAGTACTTC; CDR3: CASSSPRDSYEQYF
J: TRBJ2-7; length: 12; D: -; V: TRBV5-1; size: -; DNA: TGCGCCAGCAGCACTGACAGTAACGAGCAGTACTTC; CDR3: CASSTDSNEQYF
J: TRBJ1-2; length: 13; D: -; V: TRBV7-2; size: -; DNA: TGTGCCAGCAGCTTAGGGACCAGACGCGGCTACACCTTC; CDR3: CASSLGTRRGYTF
J: TRBJ2-2; length: 16; D: -; V: TRBV5-1; size: -; DNA: TGCGCCAGCAGCTTGGCGTTGACAGCGAACACCGGGGAGCTGTTTTTT; CDR3: CASSLALTANTGELFF
J: TRBJ2-7; length: 15; D: TRBD2; V: TRBV25-1; size: -; DNA: TGTGCCAGCACTCCCGCGGGGGGAAACCCCTACGAGCAGTACTTC; CDR3: CASTPAGGNPYEQYF
J: TRBJ2-7; length: 12; D: -; V: TRBV6-6; size: once; DNA: TGTGCCAGCAGTTTCGGAGCATACGAGCAGTACTTC; CDR3: CASSFGAYEQYF
J: TRBJ2-7; length: 14; D: TRBD1; V: TRBV6-1; size: once; DNA: TGTGCCAGCACCCCGACAGGGGGTTTCTACGAGCAGTACTTC; CDR3: CASTPTGGFYEQYF
J: TRBJ1-1; length: 12; D: TRBD1; V: TRBV28; size: -; DNA: TGTGCCAGCAGTTTATTAGGGGGCTCAGCTTTCTTT; CDR3: CASSLLGGSAFF
J: TRBJ1-1; length: 15; D: -; V: TRBV15; size: -; DNA: TGTGCCACCAGCAGAGATCGGGGGCTTGGCACTGAAGCTTTCTTT; CDR3: CATSRDRGLGTEAFF
J: TRBJ1-5; length: 14; D: -; V: TRBV19; size: -; DNA: TGTGCCAGTAGCCCGAGGACGGAAGGACAGCCCCAGCATTTT; CDR3: CASSPRTEGQPQHF
J: TRBJ2-7; length: 15; D: -; V: TRBV15; size: -; DNA: TGTGCCACCAGTCGCCACACCGAACGGGGCTACGAGCAGTACTTC; CDR3: CATSRHTERGYEQYF
J: TRBJ2-4; length: 14; D: -; V: TRBV11-1; size: -; DNA: TGTGCCAGCAGCACCTCGGGCAAAAAAAACATTCAGTACTTC; CDR3: CASSTSGKKNIQYF
J: TRBJ1-3; length: 13; D: -; V: TRBV28; size: -; DNA: TGTGCCAGCACTGACCTTTCTGGAAACACCATATATTTT; CDR3: CASTDLSGNTIYF
J: TRBJ1-4; length: 13; D: -; V: TRBV5-6; size: -; DNA: TGTGCCAGCAGCTTGTTGGGTAATGAAAAACTGTTTTTT; CDR3: CASSLLGNEKLFF
J: TRBJ2-5; length: 19; D: TRBD1; V: TRBV18; size: -; DNA: TGTGCCAGCTCACCTTTGCCGGACAGGGGCGCAGTCTTCCAAGAGACCCAGTACTTC; CDR3: CASSPLPDRGAVFQETQYF
J: TRBJ2-1; length: 15; D: -; V: TRBV7-8; size: -; DNA: TGTGCCAGCAGCCGCGCCAGGGGAGGGCCCGGTGAGCAGTTCTTC; CDR3: CASSRARGGPGEQFF
J: TRBJ1-1; length: 13; D: -; V: TRBV10-3; size: -; DNA: TGTGCCAGCTCGGGACAAGTAAACACTGAAGCTTTCTTT; CDR3: CASSGQVNTEAFF
J: TRBJ2-1; length: 18; D: TRBD2; V: TRBV28; size: -; DNA: TGTGCCAGCAGTTTATATATCCGAGCGGGAAGTTCCTACAATGAGCAGTTCTTC; CDR3: CASSLYIRAGSSYNEQFF
J: TRBJ2-2; length: 12; D: -; V: TRBV29-1; size: -; DNA: TGCAGCGGCCGGGTCTACTCCGGGGAGCTGTTTTTT; CDR3: CSGRVYSGELFF
J: TRBJ1-5; length: 14; D: -; V: TRBV2; size: few; DNA: TGTGCCAGCAGTGGGCTGGGCAAGGATCAGCCCCAGCATTTT; CDR3: CASSGLGKDQPQHF
J: TRBJ2-2; length: 14; D: -; V: TRBV5-1; size: -; DNA: TGCGCCAGCAGTGACCGGGATTCCACCGGGGAGCTGTTTTTT; CDR3: CASSDRDSTGELFF
J: TRBJ2-1; length: 15; D: -; V: TRBV29-1; size: once; DNA: TGCAGCGTTGAGGCCCAGAGGGGATTCTACAATGAGCAGTTCTTC; CDR3: CSVEAQRGFYNEQFF
J: TRBJ2-3; length: 17; D: -; V: TRBV7-2; size: -; DNA: TGTGCCAGCAGCTTAGTGCCGACCTTTGAGTCCCCAGATACGCAGTATTTT; CDR3: CASSLVPTFESPDTQYF
J: TRBJ1-1; length: 16; D: TRBD1; V: TRBV5-1; size: -; DNA: TGCGCCAGCAGCCCCACAGGGGATGAGTTTAATACTGAAGCTTTCTTT; CDR3: CASSPTGDEFNTEAFF
J: TRBJ1-2; length: 13; D: -; V: TRBV11-2; size: -; DNA: TGTGCCAGCAGCTTATCTGGGTGGGGTGGCTACACCTTC; CDR3: CASSLSGWGGYTF
J: TRBJ1-4; length: 15; D: -; V: TRBV25-1; size: -; DNA: TGTGCCAGCAGAACTGCTGACAAACCCAATGAAAAACTGTTTTTT; CDR3: CASRTADKPNEKLFF